This paragraph reports one TCR beta chain. TCRdb's copy holds only in-frame clones and misses some; the assay was immunoSEQ multiplex PCR. The sample includes about 45,000 clones, approximately 83% of them seen just once. Germline loops: CDR1 LNHDA, CDR2 SQIVND (reference sequence). CDR3 length: 15 residues. Between the trimmed V and J ends, which lost 4 bases and 4 bases, there was a span of 14 bases. This specimen belongs to a study of OX40 agonist ivuxolimab in advanced cancers. Study details: A mean age of about 56 years, range roughly 20 to 79, was recorded, and approximately 85% were male.

Sampling times: baseline, cycle 4 day 1, cycle 7 day 1. This chain uses TRBV19 with TRBJ1-3; no reliable D call. This clonotype originated in an adult with an advanced solid tumor such as melanoma, head and neck, liver or kidney cancer. The specimen comprised CD4+ or CD8+ T cells sorted from blood, sampled in a trial of the OX40 agonist ivuxolimab. CDR3 protein: CASSTIRGQGNTIYF. CDR3 in DNA: TGTGCCAGTAGTACTATTCGCGGGCAGGGAAACACCATATATTTT. Full variable domain (remainder filled in from reference TRBV19 and TRBJ1-3): DGGITQSPKYLFRKEGQNVTLSCEQNLNHDAMYWYRQDPGQGLRLIYYSQIVNDFQKGDIAEGYSVSREKKESFPLTVTSAQKNPTAFYLCASSTIRGQGNTIYFGEGSWLTVV.